What follows is one TCR beta chain and its context. The data were obtained in a study of blood T cell repertoires in COVID-19. Across the whole study: Acute and convalescent COVID-19 samples came from the United States, Italy and Spain.

Symptom resolution, clearance, or two negative PCRs marked donors in Cohort 3 as recovered. The V segment lost 6 bases and the J segment 2 bases; nucleotides outside the gene matches: 1. The CDR3 has 12 amino acids. CDR1 is MNHEY and CDR2 is SVGAGI in the germline V gene. The assay was immunoSEQ multiplex PCR, and TCRdb's table has in-frame clones only and misses some. The table has 200,000 to 250,000 clones, almost 85% seen once. The chain couples TRBV6-5 to TRBJ2-7, with 7 nucleotides matching TRBD2. Source material: PBMCs or T cells enriched from blood (not recorded which). This clonotype was sampled from a man in his forties who had recovered from COVID-19. The DNA of the CDR3 is TGTGCCAGCAGGGGGACTACCTACGAGCAGTACTTC. Its translation is CASRGTTYEQYF.